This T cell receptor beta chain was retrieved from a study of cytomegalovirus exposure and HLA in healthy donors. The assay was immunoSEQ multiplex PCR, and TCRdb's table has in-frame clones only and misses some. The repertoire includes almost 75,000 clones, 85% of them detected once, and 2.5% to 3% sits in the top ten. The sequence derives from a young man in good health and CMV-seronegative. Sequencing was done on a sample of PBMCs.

CDR3 amino acids: CASSLVVRQYYNSPLHF. CDR3 bases: TGTGCCAGCAGCTTGGTGGTGAGGCAGTACTATAATTCACCCCTCCACTTT. The chain links TRBV5-4 to TRBJ1-6; D is undetermined. Trimming cost V 0 bases and J 3 bases, with 13 bases left between them. Germline CDR1 and CDR2: SGHNT and YYREEE (reference sequence). The CDR3 is 17 amino acids. The full variable domain, its missing parts supplied by reference TRBV5-4 and TRBJ1-6, is ETGVTQSPTHLIKTRGQQVTLRCSSQSGHNTVSWYQQALGQGPQFIFQYYREEENGRGNFPPRFSGLQFPNYSSELNVNALELDDSALYLCASSLVVRQYYNSPLHFGNGTRLTVT.